These 9 T cell receptor beta chains came from one sample sequenced in a study of blood T cell repertoires in COVID-19 (dated by TCRdb to 2018 to 2021). Libraries were built with the immunoSEQ multiplex PCR assay. Drawn from immuneACCESS, this table holds only the in-frame rearrangements with V and J called that TCRdb kept. Clones are partly lost; checked studies trace under half to an unresolved V gene and leave the rest unexplained. The sample profile shows about 140,000 clones; more than 65% of them were found once. 10% of the sample lies in the top ten. Sequenced input: peripheral blood. The source of these receptors is a man in his 60s with active or convalescent COVID-19.

This clone was observed a few times. This chain connects TRBV5-1 to TRBJ1-2, with D hard to call. V lost 4 bases and J 2 bases, leaving 6 bases between the germline ends. The CDR3 runs to 12 residues. CDR1 is SGHRS, CDR2 YFSETQ, per germline. CDR3 nucleotide sequence: TGCGCCAGCAGCGAACTAAACTATGGCTACACCTTC. The encoded protein is CASSELNYGYTF. The whole variable domain, filled in from reference TRBV5-1 and TRBJ1-2, reads KAGVTQTPRYLIKTRGQQVTLSCSPISGHRSVSWYQQTPGQGLQFLFEYFSETQRNKGNFPGRFSGRQFSNSRSEMNVSTLELGDSALYLCASSELNYGYTFGSGTRLTVV.

This clone was seen repeatedly, ten times or more. V and J are TRBV18 and TRBJ2-2; perhaps TRBD1 as D (5 bases). The germline CDR1 and CDR2 sequences are KGHSH and LQKENI. The CDR3 is made up of 13 amino acids. Trimming pared 3 bases from V and 5 bases from J, leaving 7 bases between. Written as DNA, the CDR3 is TGTGCCAGCTCACCGCAGGGTACCGGGGAGCTGTTTTTT. Amino acid sequence: CASSPQGTGELFF.

The CDR3 nucleotides are TGTGCCAGCTCACCACCTGGACAGGCCGGTCAGCCCCAGCATTTT. Amino acids: CASSPPGQAGQPQHF. The gene calls are TRBV18 and TRBJ1-5; TRBD1 matches 7 bases. Germline loops: CDR1 KGHSH, CDR2 LQKENI. CDR3 length: 15 residues. The junction had 5 bases not matched to a gene; V was cut back by 0 bases and J by 6 bases.

The sample holds a few counts of this clone. This chain connects TRBV6-6 to TRBJ1-2, with 8 positions matching TRBD1. V lost 6 bases, J lost 4 bases, and 7 bases stayed unmatched. The CDR3 runs 14 residues. Germline lookup yields CDR1 MNHNY and CDR2 SVGAGI (reference sequence). Here the CDR3 reads CASRRDRGSYGYTF. The CDR3 region has the DNA TGTGCCAGCAGGCGAGACAGGGGATCCTATGGCTACACCTTC.

The V and J genes are TRBV7-9 and TRBJ2-7; the D gene is possibly TRBD1 (6 bases). CDR3 length: 15 residues. CDR1 is SEHNR and CDR2 is FQNEAQ in the germline V gene (reference sequence). Trimming took off 3 bases at V and 7 bases at J, with 19 bases between the two ends. The CDR3 DNA sequence: TGTGCCAGCAGCTTTCTACAGGGCGCCGGTCGGGAGCAGTACTTC. Its protein product is CASSFLQGAGREQYF.

This clone was seen once. CDR3 amino acids: CASSPSGQGAFEQYF. The CDR3 DNA sequence: TGTGCCAGCAGTCCCTCGGGACAGGGGGCGTTCGAGCAGTACTTC. V is TRBV27 and J is TRBJ2-7; TRBD1 agrees at 12 bases. The germline CDR1 and CDR2 sequences are MNHEY and SMNVEV (reference sequence). The CDR3 spans 15 residues. Losses at the gene ends were 5 bases for V and 6 bases for J; bases not matched to a gene: 8.

The CDR3 reads CASSGGVESNQPQHF. CDR3 nucleotides: TGTGCCAGTAGTGGGGGCGTGGAGAGCAATCAGCCCCAGCATTTT. The V call is TRBV19, the J call TRBJ1-5; perhaps TRBD1 as D (6 bases). The germline CDR1 and CDR2 sequences are LNHDA and SQIVND (reference sequence). The CDR3 has 15 amino acids. Trimming removed 5 bases from V and 1 base from J, with 12 bases in between.

The chain has TRBV5-1 and TRBJ2-2, with D perhaps matching TRBD1 (5 bases). Looked up from germline, CDR1 is SGHRS and CDR2 is YFSETQ. The V and J ends lost 4 bases and 3 bases respectively, with 13 bases between them. This CDR3 spans 15 amino acids. The CDR3 DNA reads as TGCGCCAGCAGCCCAGGGTTTATCGACACCGGGGAGCTGTTTTTT. Translating it yields CASSPGFIDTGELFF.

J is TRBJ2-1 and V is TRBV5-4; possibly TRBD2 for D (5 bases). The CDR3 totals 13 residues. V gave up 0 bases and J gave up 9 bases, with 10 bases separating them. Germline V gives CDR1 SGHNT, CDR2 YYREEE (reference sequence). In DNA form, the CDR3 reads TGTGCCAGCAGCTTGGCGGGCGCGGGTGAGCAGTTCTTC. Translated, it gives CASSLAGAGEQFF.